Below are 27 T cell receptor beta chains sequenced from a single sample in a study of STAT5B mutations in CD4+ large granular lymphocyte leukemia. Sequencing used immunoSEQ multiplex PCR; TCRdb keeps in-frame clones, though not all of them. The sample has a few thousand clones; roughly three quarters are singletons. The specimen was PBMCs. The receptors derive from a man aged 60 to 69 with CD4+ T-cell large granular lymphocyte leukemia.

The V gene is TRBV5-5, the J gene TRBJ2-1; D gene uncertain. The CDR3 is 15 residues long. From germline, CDR1 is SGHKS and CDR2 YYEKEE (reference sequence). Trimming left V 2 bases short and J 5 bases short, with 14 bases between. The CDR3 region is CASSFLGGLNNEQFF. CDR3 coding DNA: TGTGCCAGCAGCTTCTTGGGCGGTCTAAACAATGAGCAGTTCTTC.

J is TRBJ1-4 and V is TRBV5-6; 8 bases map to TRBD1. The CDR3 is 17 amino acids. Germline lookup yields CDR1 SGHDT and CDR2 YYEEEE. V lost 5 bases, J lost 4 bases, and 13 bases stayed unmatched. Here the CDR3 reads CASRRTGRGENNEKLFF. The CDR3 coding sequence is TGTGCCAGCAGGCGGACAGGGCGGGGGGAGAATAATGAAAAACTGTTTTTT.

The J gene is TRBJ2-1, the V gene TRBV13; D ambiguous. There are 13 residues in the CDR3. V was clipped by 2 bases and J by 4 bases, with 6 bases between them. CDR1 is PRHDT and CDR2 is FYEKMQ in the germline V gene (reference sequence). The CDR3 reads CASSLIGYNEQFF. In nucleotides, the CDR3 is TGTGCCAGCAGCTTAATCGGTTACAATGAGCAGTTCTTC.

The V gene is TRBV11-2, the J gene TRBJ2-7; D is unclear. V was shortened by 6 bases and J by 0 bases, with 6 bases between the two germline ends. CDR1 and CDR2 from the germline V gene are SGHAT and FQNNGV. The CDR3 is made up of 12 amino acids. The CDR3: CASRPDSYEQYF. For the CDR3, the DNA is TGTGCCAGCAGACCCGACTCCTACGAGCAGTACTTC.

The chain carries TRBV7-9 and TRBJ2-1; perhaps TRBD2 as D (7 bases). This CDR3 is built from 15 residues. V gave up 1 base and J gave up 6 bases, with 13 bases separating them. Germline loops: CDR1 SEHNR, CDR2 FQNEAQ (reference sequence). CDR3 region: CASSLVGGLGNEQFF. As DNA, the CDR3 is TGTGCCAGCAGCTTAGTGGGGGGGCTGGGCAATGAGCAGTTCTTC.

This clone is a singleton in its sample. The genes are TRBV28 and TRBJ2-3, with 9 bases that match TRBD2. The J segment lost 3 bases and the V segment lost 3 bases, leaving 4 bases of the junction unmatched. Germline V CDR1 and CDR2: MDHEN, SYDVKM. The CDR3 sequence is 15 residues long. The CDR3 spells CASSFLTSGTDTQYF. Written as DNA, the CDR3 is TGTGCCAGCAGTTTCCTGACTAGCGGTACAGATACGCAGTATTTT.

This clone was counted once. The chain has TRBV5-6 and TRBJ1-2; D gene ambiguous. This CDR3 contains 11 residues. Per the germline V gene, CDR1 is SGHDT and CDR2 is YYEEEE. Trimming pared 5 bases from V and 8 bases from J, leaving 10 bases between. The CDR3 sequence: CASSSSRGYTF. The CDR3 region has the DNA TGTGCCAGCAGTTCATCTCGGGGCTACACCTTC.

The chain is built from TRBV19 and TRBJ2-3, with 7 bases that match TRBD2. CDR1 and CDR2 (germline): LNHDA, SQIVND (reference sequence). This CDR3 comprises 17 residues. V was clipped by 0 bases and J by 1 base; unmatched bases: 7. CDR3: CASSIDLWGGGTDTQYF. As DNA, the CDR3 is TGTGCCAGTAGTATAGATCTCTGGGGAGGGGGCACAGATACGCAGTATTTT. The full variable domain, rest sourced from reference TRBV19 and TRBJ2-3, is DGGITQSPKYLFRKEGQNVTLSCEQNLNHDAMYWYRQDPGQGLRLIYYSQIVNDFQKGDIAEGYSVSREKKESFPLTVTSAQKNPTAFYLCASSIDLWGGGTDTQYFGPGTRLTVL.

This chain connects TRBV6-5 to TRBJ1-1, with D possibly being TRBD1 (5 bases). CDR3 length equals 12 residues. V was clipped by 5 bases and J by 1 base, with 5 bases between them. Germline CDR1 and CDR2: MNHEY and SVGAGI. In nucleotides, the CDR3 is TGTGCCAGCAGTACAGGGAACACTGAAGCTTTCTTT. Its translation: CASSTGNTEAFF.

The chain links TRBV29-1 to TRBJ1-2, with TRBD1 identical over 10 bases. This CDR3 spans 15 amino acids. The J segment lost 1 base and the V segment lost 5 bases, leaving 7 bases of the junction unmatched. Looked up from germline, CDR1 is SQVTM and CDR2 is ANQGSEA. Here the CDR3 DNA reads TGCAGCGTTCCCCTCCGGGACAGGGGTAACTATGGCTACACCTTC. Encoded protein: CSVPLRDRGNYGYTF.

The chain uses TRBV9 and TRBJ1-6, with D tentatively TRBD1 (5 bases). Germline V CDR1 and CDR2: SGDLS, YYNGEE. V was pared by 3 bases and J by 9 bases, with 19 bases between. This CDR3 has 16 residues. The CDR3 bases are TGTGCCAGCAGCGGGACACAGCTTGGAACAGCTTCACCCCTCCACTTT. This translates into CASSGTQLGTASPLHF. Full variable domain (missing parts from reference TRBV9 and TRBJ1-6): DSGVTQTPKHLITATGQRVTLRCSPRSGDLSVYWYQQSLDQGLQFLIQYYNGEERAKGNILERFSAQQFPDLHSELNLSSLELGDSALYFCASSGTQLGTASPLHFGNGTRLTVT.

V gene TRBV6-5 combines with J gene TRBJ2-3, with 12 bases lining up with TRBD1. This CDR3 comprises 15 residues. Germline V gene lookup returns CDR1 MNHEY and CDR2 SVGAGI. Trimming removed 4 bases from V and 2 bases from J; junction bases left unmatched: 1. For the CDR3, the DNA is TGTGCCAGCAGTTTGGGACAGGGGGCCACAGATACGCAGTATTTT. It is translated as CASSLGQGATDTQYF.

This chain uses TRBV6-6 with TRBJ1-2; the D gene is possibly TRBD1 (5 bases). The V gene lost 5 bases and the J gene lost 5 bases, with 15 bases spanning the gap. Germline CDR1 reads MNHNY; CDR2 reads SVGAGI (reference sequence). The CDR3 runs to 14 residues. CDR3 residues: CASSQLTATYGYTF. CDR3 coding DNA: TGTGCCAGCAGTCAGCTGACAGCCACATATGGCTACACCTTC.

The chain employs TRBV5-6 and TRBJ1-1; possibly TRBD1 for D (6 bases). The germline CDR1 and CDR2 sequences are SGHDT and YYEEEE. V lost 0 bases and J 6 bases, leaving 9 bases between the germline ends. This CDR3 is built from 13 residues. CDR3 bases: TGTGCCAGCAGCTTGGGGACAGTGGCTGAAGCTTTCTTT. Translated, it gives CASSLGTVAEAFF.

Only a few counts were recorded for this clone. The chain has TRBV19 and TRBJ2-1; D possibly corresponds to TRBD2 (6 bases). Germline loops: CDR1 LNHDA, CDR2 SQIVND (reference sequence). Trimming shortened V by 11 bases and J by 6 bases, and 17 bases separated the two germline ends. The CDR3 runs 13 residues. CDR3 amino acids: CAASGGGRNEQFF. CDR3 DNA sequence: TGTGCCGCCTCCGGGGGAGGACGCAATGAGCAGTTCTTC.

The genes are TRBV19 and TRBJ1-1, with D tentatively TRBD1 (6 bases). CDR1 is LNHDA and CDR2 is SQIVND in the germline V gene (reference sequence). Trimming took off 5 bases at V and 5 bases at J, with 12 bases between the two ends. The CDR3 consists of 13 residues. The CDR3 nucleotides read TGTGCCAGTAGTGTAATACAGGGTACTGAAGCTTTCTTT. It is translated as CASSVIQGTEAFF.

This chain links TRBV11-2 with TRBJ2-5, with TRBD1 matching over 7 bases. CDR1 and CDR2 from the germline V gene are SGHAT and FQNNGV. With V trimmed by 6 bases and J by 4 bases, 5 bases remained unmatched. The CDR3 consists of 13 residues. CDR3 in amino acids: CASSPTGVETQYF. CDR3 coding DNA: TGTGCCAGCAGTCCTACAGGGGTAGAGACCCAGTACTTC.

The V gene is TRBV6-5, the J gene TRBJ2-7; no reliable D call. V lost 6 bases and J lost 7, with 13 bases in between. Germline values: CDR1 MNHEY, CDR2 SVGAGI. The CDR3 covers 12 residues. The CDR3 sequence: CASRHETREQYF. The CDR3 DNA is TGTGCCAGCAGACACGAAACGCGGGAGCAGTACTTC.

As DNA, the CDR3 is TGTGCCAGCAGCCCCGTAGCGGGGGGGCGAGAGACCCAGTACTTC. It encodes CASSPVAGGRETQYF. The V gene is TRBV9, the J gene TRBJ2-5, with 11 bases identical to TRBD2. This CDR3 has 15 amino acids. The germline V gene encodes CDR1 SGDLS and CDR2 YYNGEE. Trimming at V came to 4 bases and at J to 4 bases, leaving 6 bases not matched to a gene.

CDR3 sequence: CASSFLGDTQYF. CDR3 nucleotide sequence: TGTGCCAGCAGCTTCCTAGGAGATACGCAGTATTTT. The V gene is TRBV7-2, the J gene TRBJ2-3; D is unclear. Germline V gene sequence: CDR1 SGHTA, CDR2 FQGNSA. This CDR3 spans 12 amino acids. Trimming removed 3 bases from V and 5 bases from J, with 6 bases in between.

The J gene is TRBJ1-1, the V gene TRBV19; 8 nucleotides match TRBD1. The CDR3 extends over 16 amino acids. The germline gives CDR1 LNHDA, CDR2 SQIVND (reference sequence). V trimming: 3 bases; J trimming: 1 base; junction bases outside the gene matches: 7. The CDR3 reads CASSIEAGGRNTEAFF. In DNA, the CDR3 is TGTGCCAGTAGTATCGAGGCAGGGGGCCGGAACACTGAAGCTTTCTTT.

The V gene is TRBV6-5, the J gene TRBJ2-3; 8 bases map to TRBD2. CDR3 length: 16 amino acids. CDR1 is MNHEY, CDR2 SVGAGI, per germline. The trim removed 2 bases at V and 0 bases at J, leaving 4 bases unmatched. CDR3 in DNA: TGTGCCAGCAGTTACCGGCGGGGGGTCAGCACAGATACGCAGTATTTT. Amino acid sequence: CASSYRRGVSTDTQYF.

This clone was recorded a few times. V gene TRBV5-4 combines with J gene TRBJ2-7; the match to TRBD2 covers 8 bases. Unmatched junction bases numbered 6, after V lost 0 bases and J lost 1 base. Looked up from germline, CDR1 is SGHNT and CDR2 is YYREEE (reference sequence). This CDR3 spans 16 amino acids. DNA of the CDR3: TGTGCCAGCAGCTTGGGGAACGGGGGGGCTTCCTACGAGCAGTACTTC. Its translation: CASSLGNGGASYEQYF.

This clone was detected a few times. The chain couples TRBV6-5 to TRBJ1-2; D is possibly TRBD1 (5 bases). Germline V gene data show CDR1 as MNHEY and CDR2 as SVGAGI. Trimming removed 7 bases from V and 2 bases from J, with 14 bases in between. The CDR3 has 14 amino acids. CDR3 nucleotide sequence: TGTGCCAGCACCCCTAGTTGGGGGAACTATGGCTACACCTTC. Amino acids: CASTPSWGNYGYTF.

J is TRBJ2-7 and V is TRBV4-1; TRBD2 aligns across 11 bases. From germline, CDR1 is MGHRA and CDR2 YSYEKL. The CDR3 totals 16 residues. J gave up 3 bases and V 3 bases, and 7 bases lay outside the gene matches. Written as DNA, the CDR3 is TGCGCCAGCAGCCATGGTAGCGGGGGGGCGGTCTACGAGCAGTACTTC. Its translation: CASSHGSGGAVYEQYF.

This clone occurred a few times. The V and J genes are TRBV6-1 and TRBJ2-5; D is perhaps TRBD1 or TRBD2 (6 bases each). V lost 7 bases and J lost 1, with 16 bases in between. This CDR3 has 15 amino acids. The germline V gene encodes CDR1 MNHNS and CDR2 SASEGT. The CDR3 protein is CASNLVGGTQETQYF. For the CDR3, the DNA is TGTGCCAGCAATCTGGTAGGGGGGACCCAAGAGACCCAGTACTTC.

This clone was counted a few times. The V call is TRBV5-6, the J call TRBJ1-1, with TRBD1 as a possible D gene (5 bases). Trimming pared 0 bases from V and 4 bases from J, leaving 10 bases between. There are 14 residues in the CDR3. Germline V gene sequence: CDR1 SGHDT, CDR2 YYEEEE. The DNA of the CDR3 is TGTGCCAGCAGCTTGGATACAGGCCCCACTGAAGCTTTCTTT. It encodes CASSLDTGPTEAFF.